This is a list of T cell receptor beta chains from one sample in a study of CD8+CD57+ T cells in acquired aplastic anemia. One entry per CDR3 protein, called by TCRdb with MiXCR from the reads. The sample carries about half a million distinct CDR3 sequences, approximately 32% recorded once. Material: sorted CD4+, CD8+, or CD8+CD57+ T cells (not recorded which) from PBMCs. All receptors come from a human donor with aplastic anemia. Both conserved end residues are part of each CDR3. The order of the fields is J gene, V gene, D gene, clone size, CDR3 protein, CDR3 DNA. D genes are given only for firm matches. Only some rows state a clone size, as once, few, many or a class for expanded clones.

TRBJ1-2	TRBV9	-	-	CASSVLGTDTLGYTF	TGTGCCAGCAGCGTATTGGGGACGGACACGCTTGGCTACACCTTC
TRBJ2-7	TRBV6-1	-	-	CASTPRVSYEQYF	TGTGCCAGCACTCCTAGGGTGTCCTACGAGCAGTACTTC
TRBJ2-5	TRBV2	-	few	CARQQGRETQYF	TGTGCCCGCCAACAGGGAAGAGAGACCCAGTACTTC
TRBJ1-5	TRBV10-3	-	-	CAISAGGKQPQHF	TGTGCCATCAGTGCAGGAGGGAAACAGCCCCAGCATTTT
TRBJ1-5	TRBV30	-	few	CACAAGAVQPQHF	TGTGCCTGTGCAGCCGGCGCCGTTCAGCCCCAGCATTTT
TRBJ2-1	TRBV5-6	-	few	CASSFGTDNEQFF	TGTGCCAGCAGCTTCGGGACTGATAATGAGCAGTTCTTC
TRBJ2-7	TRBV20-1	-	-	CSVPGYSPYEQYF	TGCAGTGTCCCCGGTTACAGCCCCTACGAGCAGTACTTC
TRBJ2-2	TRBV10-3	-	many	CAISGFQGDTGELFF	TGTGCCATCAGTGGGTTCCAGGGAGACACCGGGGAGCTGTTTTTT
TRBJ1-5	TRBV10-3	TRBD1	-	CAISLDRGNQPQHF	TGTGCCATCAGTCTGGACAGGGGCAATCAGCCCCAGCATTTT
TRBJ1-5	TRBV24-1	TRBD1	many	CATSDGTVNSNQPQHF	TGTGCCACCAGTGACGGGACAGTTAATAGCAATCAGCCCCAGCATTTT
TRBJ2-1	TRBV29-1	-	-	CSGGYREQFF	TGCAGCGGGGGCTACCGGGAGCAGTTCTTC
TRBJ2-7	TRBV9	-	-	CASSQEEGHESCEQYF	TGTGCCAGCAGCCAAGAAGAAGGGCATGAATCCTGCGAGCAGTACTTC
TRBJ1-1	TRBV3-1	-	-	CASSHPVMNTEAFF	TGTGCCAGCAGCCACCCCGTAATGAACACTGAAGCTTTCTTT
TRBJ1-6	TRBV30	TRBD1	few	CAWRVTGGNSPLHF	TGTGCCTGGAGAGTGACAGGGGGAAACTCACCCCTCCACTTT
TRBJ2-3	TRBV7-6	-	many	CASSLTAGPNTQYF	TGTGCCAGCAGCTTAACAGCGGGCCCGAATACGCAGTATTTT
TRBJ2-2	TRBV2	-	-	CASKGQGPGELFF	TGTGCCAGCAAGGGGCAGGGTCCCGGGGAGCTGTTTTTT
TRBJ1-2	TRBV19	TRBD1	many	CASSIDGQGFYGYTF	TGTGCCAGTAGTATCGACGGACAGGGGTTCTATGGCTACACCTTC
TRBJ2-7	TRBV3-1	TRBD1	few	CASSQRDRVLF	TGTGCCAGCAGCCAAAGGGACAGGGTCCTTTTC
TRBJ1-4	TRBV7-6	-	-	CASSLAGGEKLFF	TGTGCCAGCAGCTTAGCGGGAGGTGAAAAACTGTTTTTT
TRBJ2-1	TRBV20-1	TRBD1	few	CSAIPGQGTHNEQFF	TGCAGTGCTATACCGGGACAGGGGACACACAATGAGCAGTTCTTC
TRBJ1-5	TRBV7-9	-	many	CASSLGSTDQPQHF	TGTGCCAGCAGCTTAGGGAGCACCGATCAGCCCCAGCATTTT
TRBJ1-4	TRBV7-2	-	-	CASSHRVGVNEELFF	TGTGCCAGCAGCCACCGGGTCGGAGTAAATGAAGAACTGTTTTTT
TRBJ1-5	TRBV2	-	-	CASSGQRFNQPQHF	TGTGCCAGCAGTGGACAACGGTTCAATCAGCCCCAGCATTTT
TRBJ1-5	TRBV19	-	-	CASTPVGAYSNQPRHF	TGTGCCAGTACCCCCGTAGGGGCATATAGCAATCAGCCCCGGCATTTT
TRBJ2-7	TRBV5-1	-	-	CASSLDGKSSYEQYF	TGCGCCAGCAGCCTGGACGGGAAGAGCTCCTACGAGCAGTACTTC
TRBJ2-2	TRBV11-2	TRBD2	few	CASSLRPGGLKWNTGELFF	TGTGCCAGCAGCTTGAGACCGGGGGGGCTTAAGTGGAACACCGGGGAGCTGTTTTTT
TRBJ2-1	TRBV2	-	-	CASSDREGSYNEQFF	TGTGCCAGCAGTGACAGGGAAGGATCCTACAATGAGCAGTTCTTC
TRBJ1-1	TRBV7-2	-	many	CASSLVGDDTEAFF	TGTGCCAGCAGCTTAGTAGGGGATGACACTGAAGCTTTCTTT
TRBJ1-2	TRBV5-1	-	many	CASTLGERNGYTF	TGCGCCAGCACGCTAGGAGAACGGAATGGCTACACCTTC
TRBJ1-5	TRBV19	-	-	CASSIGEQPQHF	TGTGCCAGTAGTATTGGGGAGCAGCCCCAGCATTTT
TRBJ2-5	TRBV2	-	many	CASSLVDQETQYF	TGTGCCAGCAGTTTGGTGGACCAAGAGACCCAGTACTTC
TRBJ2-3	TRBV5-1	TRBD2	few	CASTYGTSGPTDTQYF	TGCGCCAGCACATACGGGACTAGCGGACCCACAGATACGCAGTATTTT
TRBJ1-2	TRBV12-3/TRBV12-4	-	many	CASTLGDPRAYGYTF	TGTGCCAGCACCTTGGGGGACCCCCGAGCCTATGGCTACACCTTC